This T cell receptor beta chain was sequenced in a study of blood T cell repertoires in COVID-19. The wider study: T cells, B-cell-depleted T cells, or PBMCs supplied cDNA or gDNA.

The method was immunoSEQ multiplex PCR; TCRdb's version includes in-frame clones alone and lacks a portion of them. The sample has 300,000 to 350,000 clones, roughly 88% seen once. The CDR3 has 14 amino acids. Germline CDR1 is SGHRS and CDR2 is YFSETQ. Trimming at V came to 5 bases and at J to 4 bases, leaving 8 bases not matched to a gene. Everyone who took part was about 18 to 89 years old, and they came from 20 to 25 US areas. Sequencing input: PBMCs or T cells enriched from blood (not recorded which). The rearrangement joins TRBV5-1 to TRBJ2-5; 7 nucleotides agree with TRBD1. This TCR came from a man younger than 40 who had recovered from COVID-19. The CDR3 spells CASRRPGGRETQYF. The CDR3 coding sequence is TGCGCCAGCAGAAGGCCAGGGGGTCGAGAGACCCAGTACTTC.